This TCR beta chain came from a study of shared clonotypes between healthy human individuals. Assay: immunoSEQ multiplex PCR; the TCRdb copy retains only in-frame clones and omits some. This repertoire shows some 2.1 million clones, about 95% found once; its top ten account for 0.85% to 1.2%. Naive-designated CD8 cells lacked CD45RO, were positively enriched for CCR7, and omitted terminally differentiated effector memory CD45RA+ cells. The germline V gene has CDR1 MNHEY and CDR2 SVGAGI. The V and J ends lost 6 bases and 4 bases respectively, with 18 bases between them. The CDR3 contains 15 residues. This clone is a singleton in its sample.

The sample consisted of naive CD8+ T cells sorted from blood. This clonotype was sampled from a man younger than 35 in good health. The rearrangement links TRBV6-5 to TRBJ1-2; D perhaps matches TRBD1 (6 bases). The CDR3 sequence is CASSPGLQGFYGYTF. The CDR3 region has the DNA TGTGCCAGCAGCCCCGGACTACAGGGTTTCTATGGCTACACCTTC.